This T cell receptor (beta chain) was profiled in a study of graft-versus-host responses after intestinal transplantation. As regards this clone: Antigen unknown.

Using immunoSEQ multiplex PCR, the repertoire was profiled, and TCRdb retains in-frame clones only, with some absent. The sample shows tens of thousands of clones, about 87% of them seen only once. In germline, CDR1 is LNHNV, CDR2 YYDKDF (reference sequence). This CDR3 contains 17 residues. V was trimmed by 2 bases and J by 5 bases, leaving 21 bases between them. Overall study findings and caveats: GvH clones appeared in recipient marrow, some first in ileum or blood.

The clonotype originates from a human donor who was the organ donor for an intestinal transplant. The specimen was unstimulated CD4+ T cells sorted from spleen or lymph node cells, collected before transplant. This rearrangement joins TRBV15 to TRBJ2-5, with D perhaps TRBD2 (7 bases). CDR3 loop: CATSRLEGGPVSETQYF. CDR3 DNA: TGTGCCACCAGCAGATTAGAGGGGGGGCCGGTCAGTGAGACCCAGTACTTC. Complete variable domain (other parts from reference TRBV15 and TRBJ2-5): DAMVIQNPRYQVTQFGKPVTLSCSQTLNHNVMYWYQQKSSQAPKLLFHYYDKDFNNEADTPDNFQSRRPNTSFCFLDIRSPGLGDTAMYLCATSRLEGGPVSETQYFGPGTRLLVL.